This T cell receptor (beta chain) stems from a study of OX40 agonist ivuxolimab in advanced cancers. Background on the study: One patient with hepatocellular carcinoma and two with cutaneous melanoma, three in all, had partial responses. The study, taken as a whole, reports: On average, CD8+ T cells showed a greater number of expanded clones than CD4+.

Comment on this clone: No antigen is known for it.

The method was immunoSEQ multiplex PCR; TCRdb's version includes in-frame clones alone and lacks a portion of them. There are about 93,000 clones in the sample; around 90% occur only once, and roughly 0.5% lies in the top ten. In germline, CDR1 is WNHNN, CDR2 SYGVQD (reference sequence). The germline V and J ends were trimmed by 1 base and 4 bases, with 10 bases remaining between them. This CDR3 region has 15 residues. Here the sequenced sample was CD4+ or CD8+ T cells sorted from blood, taken in a trial of the OX40 agonist ivuxolimab. The sequence was obtained from an adult with an advanced solid tumor such as melanoma, head and neck, liver or kidney cancer. V usage is TRBV10-1 and J usage is TRBJ2-2, with D possibly called TRBD1 or TRBD2 (5 bases each). CDR3 in DNA: TGCGCCAGCAGTGAGTACAAGGGGAGCACCGGGGAGCTGTTTTTT. Residues: CASSEYKGSTGELFF.